Listed below are T cell receptor beta chains from one sample, sequenced in a study of beta chain features in type 1 diabetes. Sequencing was performed with immunoSEQ multiplex PCR; in TCRdb, only in-frame clones are kept and a portion is missing. The data contain about 53,000 clones, under 75% of them seen just once; the ten biggest clones take up 0.29%. Sequenced sample: stem cell memory CD4+ T cells from blood. The source is a woman in her 30s with type 1 diabetes. CDR3s include the opening cysteine and the closing phenylalanine or tryptophan. Each record gives: CDR3 protein, V gene, J gene.

cdr3_aa: CASRREGLSYEQYF
v_call: TRBV27
j_call: TRBJ2-7

cdr3_aa: CSAIRSYEQYF
v_call: TRBV20-1
j_call: TRBJ2-7

cdr3_aa: CSVASSLVPSYNEQFF
v_call: TRBV29-1
j_call: TRBJ2-1

cdr3_aa: CASRAGSTDTQYF
v_call: TRBV7-3
j_call: TRBJ2-3

cdr3_aa: CASSPAGQGEEKLFF
v_call: TRBV5-1
j_call: TRBJ1-4

cdr3_aa: CASSPPAGGGGEQFF
v_call: TRBV18
j_call: TRBJ2-1

cdr3_aa: CASSVTLAGELFF
v_call: TRBV7-2
j_call: TRBJ2-2

cdr3_aa: CASSQDRFNSNQPQHF
v_call: TRBV4-1
j_call: TRBJ1-5

cdr3_aa: CASSLKVGPSGLTDTQYF
v_call: TRBV5-1
j_call: TRBJ2-3

cdr3_aa: CASSLSTGRNTEAFF
v_call: TRBV7-9
j_call: TRBJ1-1

cdr3_aa: CASTQGLQETQYF
v_call: TRBV6-1
j_call: TRBJ2-5

cdr3_aa: CASSEGIVNQPQHF
v_call: TRBV2
j_call: TRBJ1-5

cdr3_aa: CASSLVRERVEQFF
v_call: TRBV7-9
j_call: TRBJ2-1

cdr3_aa: CASSGGGTEYNEQFF
v_call: TRBV6-1
j_call: TRBJ2-1

cdr3_aa: CAISESTRATNEKLFF
v_call: TRBV10-3
j_call: TRBJ1-4

cdr3_aa: CASSDLRGRKYF
v_call: TRBV6-1
j_call: TRBJ2-7

cdr3_aa: CASSERAGVFYEQFF
v_call: TRBV2
j_call: TRBJ2-1

cdr3_aa: CSVPPGGTIDTQYF
v_call: TRBV29-1
j_call: TRBJ2-3

cdr3_aa: CASSLYERDEQYF
v_call: TRBV7-3
j_call: TRBJ2-7

cdr3_aa: CASSELTIVAGANEQFF
v_call: TRBV5-1
j_call: TRBJ2-1

cdr3_aa: CATSRGGADKIYGYTF
v_call: TRBV15
j_call: TRBJ1-2

cdr3_aa: CSVEPDRASTDTQYF
v_call: TRBV29-1
j_call: TRBJ2-3

cdr3_aa: CASIGIAGGPGELFF
v_call: TRBV19
j_call: TRBJ2-2

cdr3_aa: CSSGRGNEQFF
v_call: TRBV20-1
j_call: TRBJ2-1

cdr3_aa: CASSSFRSGQETQYF
v_call: TRBV13
j_call: TRBJ2-5

cdr3_aa: CASQAPNEKLFF
v_call: TRBV28
j_call: TRBJ1-4

cdr3_aa: CASSLGTGGNYGYTF
v_call: TRBV5-1
j_call: TRBJ1-2

cdr3_aa: CASSLDSLNTGELFF
v_call: TRBV4-2
j_call: TRBJ2-2

cdr3_aa: CATSRDLVSADYGYTF
v_call: TRBV15
j_call: TRBJ1-2

cdr3_aa: CSVGTGDEQYF
v_call: TRBV29-1
j_call: TRBJ2-7

cdr3_aa: CASSSYTSGQESGELFF
v_call: TRBV11-3
j_call: TRBJ2-2